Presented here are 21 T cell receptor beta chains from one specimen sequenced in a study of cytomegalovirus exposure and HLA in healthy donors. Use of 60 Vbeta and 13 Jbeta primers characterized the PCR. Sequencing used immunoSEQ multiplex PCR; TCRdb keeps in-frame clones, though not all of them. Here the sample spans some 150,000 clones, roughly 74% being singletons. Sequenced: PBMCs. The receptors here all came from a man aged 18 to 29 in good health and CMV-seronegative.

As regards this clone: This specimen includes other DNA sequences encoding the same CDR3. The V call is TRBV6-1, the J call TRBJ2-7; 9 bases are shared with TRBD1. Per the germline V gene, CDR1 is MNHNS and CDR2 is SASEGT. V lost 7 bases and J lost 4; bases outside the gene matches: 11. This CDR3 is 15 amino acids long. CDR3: CASKLTGGRGYEQYV. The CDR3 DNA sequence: TGTGCCAGCAAACTTACAGGGGGCCGGGGTTACGAGCAGTACGTC.

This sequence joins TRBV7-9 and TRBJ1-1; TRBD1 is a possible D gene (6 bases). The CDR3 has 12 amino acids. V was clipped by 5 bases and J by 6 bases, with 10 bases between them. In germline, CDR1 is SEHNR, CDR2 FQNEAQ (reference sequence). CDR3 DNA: TGTGCCAGCAGCACAGGGTCCCCTGAAGCTTTCTTT. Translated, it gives CASSTGSPEAFF.

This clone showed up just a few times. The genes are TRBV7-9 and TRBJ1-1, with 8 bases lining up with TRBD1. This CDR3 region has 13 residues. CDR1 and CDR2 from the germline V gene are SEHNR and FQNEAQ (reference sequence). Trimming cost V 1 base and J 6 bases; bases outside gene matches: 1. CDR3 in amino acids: CASSLGTGSEAFF. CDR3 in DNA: TGTGCCAGCAGCTTAGGGACAGGGTCTGAAGCTTTCTTT.

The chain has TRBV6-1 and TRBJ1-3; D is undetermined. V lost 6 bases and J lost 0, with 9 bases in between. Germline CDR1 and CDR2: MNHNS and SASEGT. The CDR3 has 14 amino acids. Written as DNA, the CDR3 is TGTGCCAGCAGATCGGTGAGCTCTGGAAACACCATATATTTT. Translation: CASRSVSSGNTIYF.

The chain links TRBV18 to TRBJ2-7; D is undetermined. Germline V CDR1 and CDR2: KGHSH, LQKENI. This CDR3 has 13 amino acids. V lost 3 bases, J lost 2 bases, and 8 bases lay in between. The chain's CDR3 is CASSPSQAYEQYF. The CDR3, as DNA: TGTGCCAGCTCACCGTCCCAGGCCTACGAGCAGTACTTC.

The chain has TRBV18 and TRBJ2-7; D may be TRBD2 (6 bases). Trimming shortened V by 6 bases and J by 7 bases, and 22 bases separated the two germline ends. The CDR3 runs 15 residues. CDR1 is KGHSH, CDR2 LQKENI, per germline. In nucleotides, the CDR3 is TGTGCCAGCTCGGCCAGGACGGGGGACCCTAGGGAGCAGTACTTC. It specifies CASSARTGDPREQYF.

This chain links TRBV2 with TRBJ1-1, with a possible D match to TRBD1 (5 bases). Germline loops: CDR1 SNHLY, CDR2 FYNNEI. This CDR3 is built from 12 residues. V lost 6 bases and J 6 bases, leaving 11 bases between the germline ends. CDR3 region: CASSPDSSEAFF. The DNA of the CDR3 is TGTGCCAGCAGCCCTGACAGTTCTGAAGCTTTCTTT.

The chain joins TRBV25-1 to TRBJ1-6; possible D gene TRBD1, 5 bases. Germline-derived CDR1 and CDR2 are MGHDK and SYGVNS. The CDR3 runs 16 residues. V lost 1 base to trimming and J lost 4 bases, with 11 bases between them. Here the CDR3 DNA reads TGTGCCAGCAGTGAATTCCCCAGGGTTTATAATTCACCCCTCCACTTT. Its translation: CASSEFPRVYNSPLHF.

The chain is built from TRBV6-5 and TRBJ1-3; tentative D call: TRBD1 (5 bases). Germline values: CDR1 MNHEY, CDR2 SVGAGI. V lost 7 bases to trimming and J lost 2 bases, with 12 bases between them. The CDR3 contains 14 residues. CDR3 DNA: TGTGCCAGCACTAGGACAAGTACTGGAAACACCATATATTTT. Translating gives CASTRTSTGNTIYF.

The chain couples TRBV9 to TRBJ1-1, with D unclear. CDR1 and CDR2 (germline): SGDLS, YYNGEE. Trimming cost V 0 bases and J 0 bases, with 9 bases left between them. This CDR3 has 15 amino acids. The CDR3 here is CASSVVADLNTEAFF. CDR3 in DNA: TGTGCCAGCAGCGTAGTAGCCGACCTGAACACTGAAGCTTTCTTT.

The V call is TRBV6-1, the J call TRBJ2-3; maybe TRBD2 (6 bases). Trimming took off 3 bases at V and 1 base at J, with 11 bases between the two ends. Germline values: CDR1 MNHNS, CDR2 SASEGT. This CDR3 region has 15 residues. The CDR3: CASSEVERGTDTQYF. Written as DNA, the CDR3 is TGTGCCAGCAGTGAGGTGGAGCGGGGCACAGATACGCAGTATTTT.

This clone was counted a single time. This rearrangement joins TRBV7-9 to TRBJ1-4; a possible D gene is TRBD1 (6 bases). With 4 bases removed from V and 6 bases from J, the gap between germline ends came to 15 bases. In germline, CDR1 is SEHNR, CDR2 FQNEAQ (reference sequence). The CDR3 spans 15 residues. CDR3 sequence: CASSSLGASDEKLFF. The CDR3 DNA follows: TGTGCCAGCAGCTCGCTGGGGGCCTCGGATGAAAAACTGTTTTTT.

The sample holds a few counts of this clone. CDR3 in DNA: TGTGCCAGCAGTTACCTCAGGGAAGCCTATAATTCACCCCTCCACTTT. Translated: CASSYLREAYNSPLHF. This sequence joins TRBV6-5 and TRBJ1-6, with a weak D call TRBD1 (5 bases). Germline CDR1 and CDR2: MNHEY and SVGAGI. V was shortened by 2 bases and J by 2 bases, with 10 bases between the two germline ends. The CDR3 extends over 16 amino acids.

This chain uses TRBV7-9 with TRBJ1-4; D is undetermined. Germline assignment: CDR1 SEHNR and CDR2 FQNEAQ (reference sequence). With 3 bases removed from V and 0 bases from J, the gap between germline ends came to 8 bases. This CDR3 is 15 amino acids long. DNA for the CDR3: TGTGCCAGCAGCTTTAGCGGTGCAACTAATGAAAAACTGTTTTTT. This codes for CASSFSGATNEKLFF. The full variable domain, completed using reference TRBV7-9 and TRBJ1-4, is DTGVSQNPRHKITKRGQNVTFRCDPISEHNRLYWYRQTLGQGPEFLTYFQNEAQLEKSRLLSDRFSAERPKGSFSTLEIQRTEQGDSAMYLCASSFSGATNEKLFFGSGTQLSVL.

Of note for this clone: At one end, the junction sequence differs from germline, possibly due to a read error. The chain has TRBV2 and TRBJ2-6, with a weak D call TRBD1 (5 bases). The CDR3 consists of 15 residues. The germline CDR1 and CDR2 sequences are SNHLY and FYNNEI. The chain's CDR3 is CASSGRRAGANGLTF. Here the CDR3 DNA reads TGTGCCAGCAGTGGTCGTAGGGCTGGGGCCAACGGCCTGACTTTC. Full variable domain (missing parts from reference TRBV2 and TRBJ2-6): EPEVTQTPSHQVTQMGQEVILRCVPISNHLYFYWYRQILGQKVEFLVSFYNNEISEKSEIFDDQFSVERPDGSNFTLKIRSTKLEDSAMYFCASSGRRAGANGLTFGAGSRLTVL.

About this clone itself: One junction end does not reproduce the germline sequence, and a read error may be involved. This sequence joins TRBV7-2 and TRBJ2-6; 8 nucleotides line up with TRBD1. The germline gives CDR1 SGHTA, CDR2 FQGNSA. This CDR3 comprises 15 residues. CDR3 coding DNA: TGTGCCAGCCGACAGGGGAGCTCTGGGGCCAACGGCCTGACTTTC. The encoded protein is CASRQGSSGANGLTF.

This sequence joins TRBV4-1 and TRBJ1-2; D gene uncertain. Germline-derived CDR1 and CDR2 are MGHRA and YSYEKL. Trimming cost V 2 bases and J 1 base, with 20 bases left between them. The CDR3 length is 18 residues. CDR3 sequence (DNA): TGCGCCAGCAGCCAACGACAAACCTTGGCAGGCCTTAACTATGGCTACACCTTC. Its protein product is CASSQRQTLAGLNYGYTF.

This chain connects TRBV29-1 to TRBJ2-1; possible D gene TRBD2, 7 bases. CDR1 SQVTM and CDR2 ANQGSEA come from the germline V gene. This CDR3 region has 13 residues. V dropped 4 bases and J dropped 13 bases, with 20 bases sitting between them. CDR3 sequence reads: CSVVGGAWFPQFF. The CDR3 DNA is TGCAGCGTTGTAGGGGGGGCCTGGTTCCCCCAGTTCTTC.

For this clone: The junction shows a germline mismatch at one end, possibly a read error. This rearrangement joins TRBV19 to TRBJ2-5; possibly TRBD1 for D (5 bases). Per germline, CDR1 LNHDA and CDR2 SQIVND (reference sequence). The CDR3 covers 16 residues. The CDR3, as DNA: TGTGCCAGTAGTTTAGACCGGCAGGGAAGGGTAGAGACCCAGTACTTC. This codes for CASSLDRQGRVETQYF.

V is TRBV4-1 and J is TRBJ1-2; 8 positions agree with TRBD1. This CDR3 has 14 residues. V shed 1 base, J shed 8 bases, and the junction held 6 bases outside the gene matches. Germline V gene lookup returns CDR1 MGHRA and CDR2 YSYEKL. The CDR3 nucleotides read TGCGCCAGCAGCCAAGGCAGGGGGCTTGGGGGCTACACCTTC. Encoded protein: CASSQGRGLGGYTF.

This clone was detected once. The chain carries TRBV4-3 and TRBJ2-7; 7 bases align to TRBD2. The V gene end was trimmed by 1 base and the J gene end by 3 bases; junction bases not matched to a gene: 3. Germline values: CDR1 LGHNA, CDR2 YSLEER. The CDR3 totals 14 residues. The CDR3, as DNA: TGCGCCAGCAGCCAAGCTAGCGGAGGCTACGAGCAGTACTTC. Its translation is CASSQASGGYEQYF.